These T cell receptor beta chains were read from a single sample in a study of T cell repertoires in cytomegalovirus infection. TCRdb re-called the reads through MiXCR, storing one row per CDR3 protein. Here the sample spans about 600,000 distinct CDR3 sequences, roughly 26% being singletons. Sequenced material: CD8+ T cells from PBMCs. The receptors shown here come from a human donor in good health (CMV status not recorded). Some clones in this sample may be carry-over from other donors' samples. Both conserved end residues are part of each CDR3. The order of the fields is D gene, V gene, clone size, J gene, CDR3 protein, CDR3 DNA. A D gene is named only where the DNA matches it firmly. Clone size, where shown, is once, few, many, or a class for clones that have expanded.

D: TRBD2; V: TRBV29-1; size: few; J: TRBJ2-3; CDR3: CSVEGWASGGTSTDTQYF; DNA: TGCAGCGTTGAAGGGTGGGCTAGCGGGGGCACTAGCACAGATACGCAGTATTTT
D: TRBD1; V: TRBV7-2; size: many; J: TRBJ1-3; CDR3: CASSSQTGVNSGNTIYF; DNA: TGTGCCAGCAGCTCCCAGACAGGGGTAAACTCTGGAAACACCATATATTTT
D: -; V: TRBV7-9; size: -; J: TRBJ2-7; CDR3: CASSSPVDYEQYF; DNA: TGTGCCAGCAGTTCCCCGGTCGACTACGAGCAGTACTTC
D: -; V: TRBV10-3; size: few; J: TRBJ2-1; CDR3: CAISGPPDAGSPHNEQFF; DNA: TGTGCCATCAGTGGCCCCCCCGACGCAGGCTCCCCACACAATGAGCAGTTCTTC
D: TRBD2; V: TRBV4-1; size: -; J: TRBJ2-5; CDR3: CASSHPKDGGLETQYF; DNA: TGCGCCAGTAGCCACCCCAAGGACGGGGGGTTGGAGACCCAGTACTTC
D: TRBD1; V: TRBV7-9; size: few; J: TRBJ1-1; CDR3: CASSFTPGTGVPLNTEAFF; DNA: TGTGCCAGCAGCTTTACCCCCGGGACAGGGGTGCCACTAAACACTGAAGCTTTCTTT
D: TRBD2; V: TRBV6-6; size: -; J: TRBJ2-5; CDR3: CASSSGLAGAPETQYF; DNA: TGTGCCAGCAGTTCGGGACTAGCGGGGGCCCCAGAGACCCAGTACTTC
D: -; V: TRBV7-9; size: -; J: TRBJ1-5; CDR3: CASSPAGVSQPQHF; DNA: TGTGCCAGCAGCCCTGCCGGGGTTAGTCAGCCCCAGCATTTT
D: -; V: TRBV13; size: few; J: TRBJ2-1; CDR3: CASALRVNEQFF; DNA: TGTGCCAGCGCCCTGCGGGTGAATGAGCAGTTCTTC
D: TRBD2; V: TRBV12-3/TRBV12-4; size: many; J: TRBJ2-1; CDR3: CASSLSAGGHYNEQFF; DNA: TGTGCCAGCAGTTTAAGCGCGGGGGGCCACTACAATGAGCAGTTCTTC
D: -; V: TRBV14; size: few; J: TRBJ2-7; CDR3: CASSQGGPYEQYF; DNA: TGTGCCAGCAGCCAGGGGGGCCCCTACGAGCAGTACTTC
D: -; V: TRBV23-1; size: few; J: TRBJ2-7; CDR3: CASSHLEGSQGFEQYF; DNA: TGCGCCAGCAGTCACCTCGAGGGGTCGCAGGGCTTCGAGCAGTACTTC
D: TRBD1; V: TRBV18; size: -; J: TRBJ2-3; CDR3: CASSRGTGSLDTQYF; DNA: TGTGCCAGCTCACGGGGGACAGGGTCCCTTGATACGCAGTATTTT
D: TRBD1; V: TRBV6-5; size: -; J: TRBJ2-7; CDR3: CASSYRGPYEQYF; DNA: TGTGCCAGCAGTTACAGGGGGCCCTACGAGCAGTACTTC
D: -; V: TRBV7-8; size: many; J: TRBJ1-5; CDR3: CASSLIGQPQHF; DNA: TGTGCCAGCAGCTTGATAGGACAGCCCCAGCATTTT
D: -; V: TRBV27; size: -; J: TRBJ1-1; CDR3: CASSPIPSVAFF; DNA: TGTGCCAGCAGTCCTATACCTTCCGTGGCTTTCTTT
D: -; V: TRBV20-1; size: -; J: TRBJ1-5; CDR3: CSARDIRDSNQPQHF; DNA: TGCAGTGCTAGAGATATCAGGGATAGCAATCAGCCCCAGCATTTT
D: -; V: TRBV19; size: many; J: TRBJ1-2; CDR3: CASSLEVSNYGYTF; DNA: TGTGCCAGTAGTCTTGAGGTCTCTAACTATGGCTACACCTTC
D: -; V: TRBV7-6; size: many; J: TRBJ1-3; CDR3: CASSLRSLHGPGNTIYF; DNA: TGTGCCAGCAGCTTAAGGTCCCTACATGGGCCCGGAAACACCATATATTTT
D: -; V: TRBV2; size: once; J: TRBJ1-1; CDR3: CASSPLGPSTEAFF; DNA: TGTGCCAGCAGTCCTTTGGGACCCAGCACTGAAGCTTTCTTT
D: -; V: TRBV28; size: few; J: TRBJ1-6; CDR3: CASSLPTGLGSPLHF; DNA: TGTGCCAGCAGTTTACCGACAGGTCTAGGGTCACCCCTCCACTTT
D: -; V: TRBV3-1; size: -; J: TRBJ1-1; CDR3: CASSQASLQAGTFF; DNA: TGTGCCAGCAGCCAAGCCTCCCTACAGGCGGGAACTTTCTTT
D: -; V: TRBV7-2; size: many; J: TRBJ2-3; CDR3: CASSLYGGDTQYF; DNA: TGTGCCAGCAGCTTGTACGGAGGAGATACGCAGTATTTT
D: TRBD1; V: TRBV23-1; size: -; J: TRBJ2-1; CDR3: CASSPPAPGQGTKRRAYNEQFF; DNA: TGCGCCAGCAGTCCCCCGGCACCGGGACAGGGAACGAAGAGACGAGCGTACAATGAGCAGTTCTTC
D: -; V: TRBV6-6; size: many; J: TRBJ1-1; CDR3: CASSSRTSLLNTEAFF; DNA: TGTGCCAGCAGTTCCAGGACAAGCCTTTTGAACACTGAAGCTTTCTTT
D: TRBD1; V: TRBV7-6; size: few; J: TRBJ1-2; CDR3: CASSWTGEDGYTF; DNA: TGTGCCAGCAGCTGGACAGGGGAAGATGGCTACACCTTC
D: TRBD2; V: TRBV7-2; size: many; J: TRBJ2-1; CDR3: CASSLVPSGDEQFF; DNA: TGTGCCAGCAGCTTAGTCCCTAGCGGGGATGAGCAGTTCTTC
D: -; V: TRBV12-3/TRBV12-4; size: many; J: TRBJ2-6; CDR3: CASSPLNVLTF; DNA: TGTGCCAGCAGTCCCCTGAACGTCCTGACTTTC
D: -; V: TRBV29-1; size: -; J: TRBJ1-1; CDR3: CSVIKNTEAFF; DNA: TGCAGCGTTATCAAGAACACTGAAGCTTTCTTT
D: -; V: TRBV7-9; size: -; J: TRBJ1-2; CDR3: CASSLSWGAGYGYTF; DNA: TGTGCCAGCAGCTTGTCGTGGGGGGCTGGCTATGGCTACACCTTC
D: -; V: TRBV7-9; size: -; J: TRBJ1-2; CDR3: CASSSPLRTVNYGYTF; DNA: TGTGCCAGCAGTTCTCCCCTGCGGACAGTGAACTATGGCTACACCTTC